A selection of T cell receptor beta chains follows, all from one sample in a study of OX40 agonist ivuxolimab in advanced cancers. Sequencing used immunoSEQ multiplex PCR; TCRdb keeps in-frame clones, though not all of them. The table lists about 63,000 clones, less than 90% of them singletons. Sequencing used CD4+ or CD8+ T cells sorted from blood, obtained in a trial of the OX40 agonist ivuxolimab. These receptors all come from an adult with an advanced solid tumor such as melanoma, head and neck, liver or kidney cancer. CDR3s include the opening cysteine and the closing phenylalanine or tryptophan. The order of the fields is clone size, J gene, V gene, D gene, CDR3 DNA, CDR3 protein. A D gene is named only where the DNA matches it firmly. Clone size is given for some rows only: seen once, a few or many times, or a class if the clone is expanded.

>once|TRBJ2-7|TRBV28|-
TGTGCCAGCAGCGCAGCCGACACCCTCTCCTACGAGCAGTACTTC
CASSAADTLSYEQYF
>-|TRBJ2-3|TRBV6-4|TRBD2
TGTGCCAGCAGTGAATTGGGACTAGCGGGAAATACGCAGTATTTT
CASSELGLAGNTQYF
>-|TRBJ2-2|TRBV27|TRBD2
TGTGCCAGCAGTCAAAGGCCCCCGGGACTAGCGGGAGGGTATAACACCGGGGAGCTGTTTTTT
CASSQRPPGLAGGYNTGELFF
>-|TRBJ2-7|TRBV7-9|-
TGTGCCAGCAGCTATCCGGACAAAGGAGACCCGTACGAGCAGTACTTC
CASSYPDKGDPYEQYF
>-|TRBJ2-1|TRBV10-2|TRBD2
TGCGCCAGCAGTGGGGGACTAGCGGGAGTGGGGAATGAGCAGTTCTTC
CASSGGLAGVGNEQFF
>once|TRBJ2-1|TRBV7-9|TRBD1
TGTGCCAGCAGCACGACCCGGGACAGAATTAATGAGCAGTTCTTC
CASSTTRDRINEQFF
>-|TRBJ1-1|TRBV11-1|TRBD1
TGTGCCAGCAGCCGAGGACAGGGGTTGTTCACTGAAGCTTTCTTT
CASSRGQGLFTEAFF
>-|TRBJ2-5|TRBV5-1|-
TGCGCCAGCAGCTTGGAATCAGAGACCCAGTACTTC
CASSLESETQYF
>once|TRBJ2-7|TRBV4-1|-
TGCGCCAGCAGCCAGGCCGTGGTTGGAAACTACGAGCAGTACTTC
CASSQAVVGNYEQYF
>-|TRBJ2-6|TRBV18|-
TGTGCCAGCTCACCATTAATAGCAGGGGTGTCTGGGGCCAACGTCCTGACTTTC
CASSPLIAGVSGANVLTF
>-|TRBJ2-1|TRBV7-2|TRBD2
TGTGCCAGCAGCTTAGCCGGGAGGGGTCCGGGCAATGAGCAGTTCTTC
CASSLAGRGPGNEQFF
>-|TRBJ1-1|TRBV7-9|-
TGTGCCAGCAGCTTCGACAGTGAAGCTTTCTTT
CASSFDSEAFF
>-|TRBJ2-1|TRBV2|TRBD1
TGTGCCAGCAGTGACGACAGGGCCTACAATGAGCAGTTCTTC
CASSDDRAYNEQFF
>-|TRBJ1-5|TRBV2|-
TGTGCCAGCAGGGTTGGGGGGGACAATCAGCCCCAGCATTTT
CASRVGGDNQPQHF
>-|TRBJ2-2|TRBV5-3|-
TGTGCCAGAAGCTTGACCCGGAGGGGCCCCAGGGACACCGGGGAGCTGTTTTTT
CARSLTRRGPRDTGELFF
>-|TRBJ2-3|TRBV30|-
TGTGCCTGGAGTGTTAGGGGAGATACGCAGTATTTT
CAWSVRGDTQYF
>-|TRBJ2-2|TRBV7-9|TRBD2
TGTGCCAGCAGCAGGCTGGGACTAGCGGGGGACACCGGGGAGCTGTTTTTT
CASSRLGLAGDTGELFF
>-|TRBJ2-2|TRBV28|-
TGTGCCAGCAGTTTTGGGGCAACCGGGGAGCTGTTTTTT
CASSFGATGELFF
>-|TRBJ2-3|TRBV9|-
TGTGCCAGCAGCGGTGGGGCAGGAAACACAGATACGCAGTATTTT
CASSGGAGNTDTQYF
>-|TRBJ1-1|TRBV5-1|-
TGCGCCAGCAGCTTTGACGCCGACACTGAAGCTTTCTTT
CASSFDADTEAFF
>-|TRBJ2-7|TRBV5-5|TRBD2
TGTGCCAGCAGCTTGGGCGCGGGAGCCGGATACGAGCAGTACTTC
CASSLGAGAGYEQYF
>-|TRBJ2-3|TRBV11-2|-
TGTGCCACCGGTGGGTTTTTCGCAGATACGCAGTATTTT
CATGGFFADTQYF
>-|TRBJ1-5|TRBV27|-
TGTTCGCAGGTTAATCAGCCCCAGCATTTT
CSQVNQPQHF
>-|TRBJ1-5|TRBV6-1|-
TGTGCCATCTCGAAAGGCAGGGGAGGCAATCAGCCCCAGCATTTT
CAISKGRGGNQPQHF
>-|TRBJ2-3|TRBV7-9|-
TGTGCCAGCAGCTTTGGCGGGACTAGCACAGATACGCAGTATTTT
CASSFGGTSTDTQYF
>-|TRBJ1-1|TRBV6-6|-
TGTGCCCCCCCCGGTCGGGGGGATACTGAAGCTTTCTTT
CAPPGRGDTEAFF
>-|TRBJ2-1|TRBV7-2|TRBD2
TGTGCCAGCAGCTCAGGACTAGCTGGTTACAATGAGCAGTTCTTC
CASSSGLAGYNEQFF
>once|TRBJ2-4|TRBV7-9|-
TGTGCCAGCAGCTTAGACAGGGGACTGGGAGCCAAAAACATTCAGTACTTC
CASSLDRGLGAKNIQYF
>-|TRBJ2-1|TRBV5-1|-
TGCGCCAGCAGCTTGACCGGGACAAATTCCTACAATGAGCAGTTCTTC
CASSLTGTNSYNEQFF
>-|TRBJ2-7|TRBV5-4|TRBD1
TGTGCCAGCAGCCCGGACAGGGGGGAGGGCGAGCAGTACTTC
CASSPDRGEGEQYF
>-|TRBJ2-5|TRBV28|TRBD1
TGTGCCAGCAGTGGGTCGGGACAGGTCTTTCTGACCCAGTACTTC
CASSGSGQVFLTQYF
>-|TRBJ2-3|TRBV2|TRBD1
TGTGCCAGCAGTGAGAACAGGGGGCCAGATACGCAGTATTTT
CASSENRGPDTQYF
>once|TRBJ2-2|TRBV30|-
TGTGCCTGGAAGGCGGACAGCCGGGCCGGGGAGCTGTTTTTT
CAWKADSRAGELFF
>-|TRBJ2-7|TRBV19|TRBD2
TGTGCCAGTAGGGGAACTAGCGGGGGGACCTACGAGCAGTACTTC
CASRGTSGGTYEQYF
>-|TRBJ1-2|TRBV5-4|-
TGTGCCAGCAGCCCGGTGGGGGGTCTGGGCTACACCTTC
CASSPVGGLGYTF
>-|TRBJ2-2|TRBV19|TRBD1
TGTGCCAGTAGTATGGGACAGGGTCGGACCGGGGAGCTGTTTTTT
CASSMGQGRTGELFF
>-|TRBJ1-5|TRBV5-1|-
TGCGCCAGCAGCTTGGATGGGGATGTTGTTCAGCCCCAGCATTTT
CASSLDGDVVQPQHF
>-|TRBJ1-3|TRBV6-1|-
TGTGCCAGCAGTGAGATGTGGAGCAGCTCTGGAAACACCATATATTTT
CASSEMWSSSGNTIYF
>-|TRBJ1-1|TRBV19|TRBD1
TGTGCCAGTAGCGTGGACAGGGTTGGCACTGAAGCTTTCTTT
CASSVDRVGTEAFF
>-|TRBJ1-2|TRBV20-1|-
TGCAGCGCGACAGTTTTCTATGGCTACACCTTC
CSATVFYGYTF
>-|TRBJ1-6|TRBV30|-
TGTGCCTGGAGTGTATTAGGAACCGCATTTAATTCACCCCTCCACTTT
CAWSVLGTAFNSPLHF
>-|TRBJ2-5|TRBV4-2|TRBD2
TGTGCCAGCAGCCAGACGCCTAGCGGGCAACAAGAGACCCAGTACTTC
CASSQTPSGQQETQYF